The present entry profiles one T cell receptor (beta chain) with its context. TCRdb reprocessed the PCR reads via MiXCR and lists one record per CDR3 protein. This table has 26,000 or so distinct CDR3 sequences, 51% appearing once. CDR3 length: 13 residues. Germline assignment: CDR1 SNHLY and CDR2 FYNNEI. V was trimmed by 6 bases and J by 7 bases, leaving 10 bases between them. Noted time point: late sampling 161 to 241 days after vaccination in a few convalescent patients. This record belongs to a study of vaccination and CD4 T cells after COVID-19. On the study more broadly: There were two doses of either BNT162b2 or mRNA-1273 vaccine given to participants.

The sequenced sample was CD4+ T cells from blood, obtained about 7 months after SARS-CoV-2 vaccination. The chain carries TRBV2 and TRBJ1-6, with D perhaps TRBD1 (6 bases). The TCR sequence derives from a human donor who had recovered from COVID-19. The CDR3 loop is CASRDSSNSPLHF. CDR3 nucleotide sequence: TGTGCCAGCAGGGACAGTTCGAATTCACCCCTCCACTTT.